The rows below give T cell receptor beta chains drawn from one sample of a study of T cell changes during pregnancy in multiple sclerosis. This table comes from immunoSEQ multiplex PCR, and its TCRdb copy is limited to in-frame clones, with some not included. The sample shows around 15,000 clones, 84% of them seen only once. Sequenced here: CD8+ T cells from peripheral blood mononuclear cells, sampled in the second trimester of pregnancy. These receptor sequences come from a female donor in good health, enrolled as a control in a pregnancy study. Both conserved end residues are part of each CDR3. D genes are given only for firm matches. Some rows have no size entry. The others give once, few or many, or a class for an expanded clone.

>.|TRBV13|TRBJ1-5|.
CASSLAHEGGQPQHF
TGTGCCAGCAGCTTAGCCCACGAGGGAGGACAGCCCCAGCATTTT
>.|TRBV5-4|TRBJ1-2|.
CASSLDGRANYGYTF
TGTGCCAGCAGCTTGGACGGTAGAGCTAACTATGGCTACACCTTC
>.|TRBV9|TRBJ1-4|.
CASSVGGDKNEKLFF
TGTGCCAGCAGCGTAGGGGGAGATAAAAATGAAAAACTGTTTTTT
>.|TRBV30|TRBJ1-4|once
CAWSVLDEKLFF
TGTGCCTGGAGTGTACTTGATGAAAAACTGTTTTTT
>.|TRBV14|TRBJ1-3|.
CASSRGGLAGNTIYF
TGTGCCAGCAGCCGCGGGGGATTAGCTGGAAACACCATATATTTT
>.|TRBV4-2|TRBJ2-2|.
CASSLERGATGELFF
TGTGCCAGCAGCTTAGAAAGGGGCGCCACCGGGGAGCTGTTTTTT
>TRBD1|TRBV7-9|TRBJ1-1|medium-sized
CASSSDGTGENF
TGTGCCAGCAGCTCTGATGGGACAGGGGAAAACTTT
>TRBD2|TRBV28|TRBJ2-5|.
CATRGGGGQGETQYF
TGTGCCACCAGGGGCGGGGGGGGTCAAGGAGAGACCCAGTACTTC
>.|TRBV7-9|TRBJ1-2|.
CASSPTTF
TGTGCCAGCAGCCCCACTACCTTC
>.|TRBV29-1|TRBJ1-1|.
CSVAFPAVEAFF
TGCAGCGTTGCGTTTCCAGCGGTTGAAGCTTTCTTT
>.|TRBV28|TRBJ1-6|.
CASSSRWDTNNSPLHF
TGTGCCAGCAGTTCTCGCTGGGACACAAATAATTCACCCCTCCACTTT
>TRBD1|TRBV9|TRBJ2-7|.
CASSVGQGQNEQYF
TGTGCCAGCAGCGTCGGACAGGGGCAGAACGAGCAGTACTTC
>.|TRBV16|TRBJ2-1|.
CASTDTYNEQFF
TGTGCCAGCACCGACACCTACAATGAGCAGTTCTTC
>TRBD1|TRBV7-6|TRBJ2-7|.
CASSPIGDRGDEQYF
TGTGCCAGCAGCCCTATCGGGGACAGGGGGGACGAGCAGTACTTC
>.|TRBV9|TRBJ2-7|.
CASSPSGTGSYEQYF
TGTGCCAGCAGCCCTAGCGGGACAGGAAGCTACGAGCAGTACTTC
>TRBD1|TRBV4-1|TRBJ2-7|.
CASSQGRGRYEQYF
TGCGCCAGCAGCCAAGGAAGGGGGCGGTACGAGCAGTACTTC
>TRBD1|TRBV18|TRBJ2-1|.
CASSPPWSDRGGSYNEQFF
TGTGCCAGCTCACCACCTTGGTCGGACAGGGGAGGTTCCTACAATGAGCAGTTCTTC
>.|TRBV4-3|TRBJ1-4|medium-sized
CASSQEDRRHEKLFF
TGCGCCAGCAGCCAAGAAGACAGGAGACATGAAAAACTGTTTTTT
>TRBD2|TRBV6-4|TRBJ2-3|.
CASSPDGGGSSTDTQYF
TGTGCCAGCAGCCCGGACGGCGGGGGGTCCAGCACAGATACGCAGTATTTT
>TRBD2|TRBV16|TRBJ2-5|.
CASSQSVASGGYNQETQYF
TGTGCCAGCAGCCAATCGGTGGCTAGCGGGGGGTACAACCAAGAGACCCAGTACTTC
>TRBD1|TRBV5-1|TRBJ2-2|.
CASSQDRNPAGELFF
TGCGCCAGCAGCCAGGACAGGAATCCTGCCGGGGAGCTGTTTTTT
>.|TRBV7-9|TRBJ2-7|.
CASSETGYEQYF
TGTGCCAGCAGCGAGACAGGCTACGAGCAGTACTTC
>.|TRBV7-6|TRBJ2-5|.
CASSQRVQETQYF
TGTGCCAGCAGCCAGAGGGTCCAAGAGACCCAGTACTTC
>.|TRBV4-1|TRBJ2-2|once
CASSQGLANTGELFF
TGCGCCAGCAGCCAAGGGCTAGCGAACACCGGGGAGCTGTTTTTT
>TRBD2|TRBV5-1|TRBJ2-7|.
CASSLGGGYEQYF
TGCGCCAGCAGCTTGGGGGGGGGTTACGAGCAGTACTTC
>TRBD1|TRBV7-9|TRBJ1-2|.
CASSESGTGAMDYGYTF
TGTGCCAGCAGCGAATCCGGGACAGGGGCAATGGACTATGGCTACACCTTC
>.|TRBV27|TRBJ1-2|.
CASSFSTGRGGGYTF
TGTGCCAGCAGTTTCAGCACAGGACGGGGGGGCGGCTACACCTTC
>.|TRBV7-3|TRBJ1-2|.
CASRVIGHPSYGYTF
TGTGCCAGCCGCGTAATAGGACATCCGAGCTATGGCTACACCTTC
>TRBD1|TRBV7-6|TRBJ1-2|.
CASSTPGQEFYGYTF
TGTGCCAGCAGCACCCCAGGACAGGAGTTCTATGGCTACACCTTC
>TRBD1|TRBV7-9|TRBJ2-5|medium-sized
CASSPSLQGQETQYF
TGTGCCAGCAGCCCATCCTTACAGGGGCAAGAGACCCAGTACTTC
>.|TRBV7-9|TRBJ1-3|.
CAKGESGNTIYF
TGTGCCAAGGGGGAGTCTGGAAACACCATATATTTT
>TRBD2|TRBV5-1|TRBJ2-1|.
CASSLAGGEYNEQFF
TGCGCCAGCAGCTTGGCCGGGGGGGAATACAATGAGCAGTTCTTC
>.|TRBV5-1|TRBJ2-1|.
CASSLAGGNEQFF
TGCGCCAGCAGCTTGGCCGGAGGGAATGAGCAGTTCTTC
>.|TRBV6-1|TRBJ1-2|.
CASSEAEQWANYGYTF
TGTGCCAGCAGTGAAGCGGAACAGTGGGCTAACTATGGCTACACCTTC
>TRBD2|TRBV7-9|TRBJ2-7|.
CASSLAASGGLFYEQYF
TGTGCCAGCAGCTTAGCAGCTAGCGGGGGGTTATTCTACGAGCAGTACTTC
>.|TRBV5-6|TRBJ1-2|medium-sized
CATTFRGVGYGYTF
TGTGCCACCACCTTCAGAGGCGTGGGCTATGGCTACACCTTC
>TRBD1|TRBV7-2|TRBJ2-2|once
CASRVNRGNTGELFF
TGTGCCAGCAGGGTAAACAGGGGGAACACCGGGGAGCTGTTTTTT
>TRBD1|TRBV4-1|TRBJ1-4|.
CASSQGQKLFF
TGCGCCAGCAGCCAGGGACAGAAACTGTTTTTT
>TRBD1|TRBV5-6|TRBJ2-3|.
CASSHRQGVGVSDTQYF
TGTGCCAGCAGCCATCGACAGGGGGTTGGGGTTTCAGATACGCAGTATTTT
>.|TRBV5-4|TRBJ2-2|.
CASSPPGRDGELFF
TGTGCCAGCAGCCCCCCGGGAAGGGACGGGGAGCTGTTTTTT
>TRBD2|TRBV7-6|TRBJ2-2|.
CASSLGAGGPGTGELFF
TGTGCCAGCAGCTTAGGGGCGGGGGGCCCCGGTACCGGGGAGCTGTTTTTT
>TRBD2|TRBV9|TRBJ2-7|.
CASSASGVSYEQYF
TGTGCCAGCAGCGCTAGCGGGGTCTCCTACGAGCAGTACTTC
>TRBD2|TRBV30|TRBJ2-7|.
CAWSGGGGAREQYF
TGTGCCTGGAGTGGTGGCGGGGGGGCGAGGGAGCAGTACTTC
>.|TRBV11-1|TRBJ2-5|.
CASSLAGLGQETQYF
TGTGCCAGCAGCTTAGCGGGGCTAGGACAAGAGACCCAGTACTTC
>TRBD2|TRBV29-1|TRBJ2-2|.
CSVGGLAGEHTGELFF
TGCAGCGTGGGGGGACTAGCGGGGGAGCACACCGGGGAGCTGTTTTTT
>TRBD1|TRBV15|TRBJ2-5|.
CATSGDRGGETQYF
TGTGCCACCAGCGGGGACAGGGGGGGGGAGACCCAGTACTTC
>.|TRBV18|TRBJ2-3|.
CASSQGMAGPPLDTQYF
TGTGCCAGCTCACAGGGGATGGCAGGGCCGCCGTTAGATACGCAGTATTTT
>.|TRBV7-8|TRBJ1-5|.
CASSLDGGFGNQPQHF
TGTGCCAGCAGCTTAGATGGAGGTTTTGGCAATCAGCCCCAGCATTTT